This T cell receptor beta chain was sequenced in a study of CD8 T cells in Susac syndrome. Random hexamers primed reverse transcription of about 0.5 to 1 ug RNA. Via MiXCR, TCRdb re-called the immunoSEQ multiplex PCR reads, giving one row per CDR3 protein. The data hold 90,000 or so distinct CDR3 sequences, with roughly 91% observed a single time. V shed 5 bases, J shed 5 bases, and the junction held 6 bases outside the gene matches. The length of the CDR3 is 14 residues. CDR1 and CDR2 from the germline V gene are SEHNR and FQNEAQ (reference sequence). The source of this sequence is a human donor in good health. The sample taken for sequencing was CD8+ T cells from PBMCs. The chain is built from TRBV7-9 and TRBJ2-5, with 9 positions matching TRBD2. This CDR3 is CASSPRTSVETQYF. The CDR3 DNA reads TGTGCCAGCAGCCCGCGGACTAGCGTCGAGACCCAGTACTTC.